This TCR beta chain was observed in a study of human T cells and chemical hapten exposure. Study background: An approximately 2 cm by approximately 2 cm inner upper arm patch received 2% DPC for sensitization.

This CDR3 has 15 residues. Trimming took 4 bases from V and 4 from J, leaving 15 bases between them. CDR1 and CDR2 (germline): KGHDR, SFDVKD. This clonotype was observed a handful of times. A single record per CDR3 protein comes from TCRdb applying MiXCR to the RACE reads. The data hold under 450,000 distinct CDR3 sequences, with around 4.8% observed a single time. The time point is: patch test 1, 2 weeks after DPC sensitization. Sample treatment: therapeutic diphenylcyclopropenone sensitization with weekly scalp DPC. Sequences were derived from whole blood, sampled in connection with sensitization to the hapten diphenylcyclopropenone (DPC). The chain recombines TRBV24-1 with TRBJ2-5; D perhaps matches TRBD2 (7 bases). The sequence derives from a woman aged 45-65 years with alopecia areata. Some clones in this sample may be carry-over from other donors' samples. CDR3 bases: TGTGCCACCAGTGAAGCGGGGCAGGGGAGAGAGACCCAGTACTTC. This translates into CATSEAGQGRETQYF.